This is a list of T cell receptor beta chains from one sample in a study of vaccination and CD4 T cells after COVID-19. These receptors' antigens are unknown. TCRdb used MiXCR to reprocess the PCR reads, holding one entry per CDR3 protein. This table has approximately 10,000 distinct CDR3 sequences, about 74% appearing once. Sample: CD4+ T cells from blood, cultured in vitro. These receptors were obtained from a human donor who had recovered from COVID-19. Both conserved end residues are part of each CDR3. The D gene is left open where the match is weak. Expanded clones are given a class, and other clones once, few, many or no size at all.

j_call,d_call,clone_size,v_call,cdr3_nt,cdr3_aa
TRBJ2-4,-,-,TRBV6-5,TGTGCCAGCAGTAACCGAGTTACCAACAAAAACATTCAGTACTTC,CASSNRVTNKNIQYF
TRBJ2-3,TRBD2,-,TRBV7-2,TGTGCCAGCAGCTTGGCCGTAGCGGGAGGCACAGATACGCAGTATTTT,CASSLAVAGGTDTQYF
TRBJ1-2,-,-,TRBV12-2,TGTGCAAGTCTCTCGGTGGGCGGACAGGTTAACTATGGCTACACCTTC,CASLSVGGQVNYGYTF
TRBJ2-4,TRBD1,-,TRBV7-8,TGTGCCAGCAGCTTAGTACAGGGGACGGGCATTCAGTACTTC,CASSLVQGTGIQYF
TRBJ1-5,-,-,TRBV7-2,TGTGCCAGCAGCTCGACAGTCCAACAGCCCCAGCATTTT,CASSSTVQQPQHF
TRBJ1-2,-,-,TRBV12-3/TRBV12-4,TGTGCCAGCAGTTTGGGTAATAACTATGGCTACACCTTC,CASSLGNNYGYTF
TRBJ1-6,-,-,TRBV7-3,TGTGCCAGCAGCTCCACAGGGTACGGGGCACCCCTCCACTTT,CASSSTGYGAPLHF
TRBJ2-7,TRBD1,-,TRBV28,TGTGCCAGCAGTTTACTGGGACAAGGGGGCTATGAGCAGTACTTC,CASSLLGQGGYEQYF
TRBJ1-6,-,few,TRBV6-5,TGTGCCAGCAGTTACACGGGTGGTTCACCCCTCCACTTT,CASSYTGGSPLHF
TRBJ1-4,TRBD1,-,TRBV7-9,TGTGCCAGCAGCTTAATGACAGGGCTAAATGAAAAACTGTTTTTT,CASSLMTGLNEKLFF
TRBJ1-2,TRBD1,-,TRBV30,TGTGCCCTCGGGGACAGGGGGCAGTCCTATGGCTACACCTTC,CALGDRGQSYGYTF
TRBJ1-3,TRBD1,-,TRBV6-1,TGTGCCAGCCGCCCGGGACAGTCTGGAAACACCATATATTTT,CASRPGQSGNTIYF
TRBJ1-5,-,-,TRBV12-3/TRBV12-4,TGTGCCAGCAGTTTGGGGATTGGCAATCAGCCCCAGCATTTT,CASSLGIGNQPQHF
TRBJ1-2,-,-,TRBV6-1,TGTGCCAGCAGGGAGACGCGGACCTATGGCTACACCTTC,CASRETRTYGYTF
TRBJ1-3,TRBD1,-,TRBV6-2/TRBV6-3,TGTGCCAGCAGAACCCCCGGGACAGCTGGAAACACCATATATTTT,CASRTPGTAGNTIYF
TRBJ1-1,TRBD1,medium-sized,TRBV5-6,TGTGCCAGCAGCTTTCGGGACAGGGGGCTCACTGAAGCTTTCTTT,CASSFRDRGLTEAFF
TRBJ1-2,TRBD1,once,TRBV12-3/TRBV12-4,TGTGCCAGCAGCTCGGGACAGGGGGCGATTAGCTATGGCTACACCTTC,CASSSGQGAISYGYTF
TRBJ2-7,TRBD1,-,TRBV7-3,TGTGCCAGCAGCCCCCACCGGGACAGCACCTACGAGCAGTACTTC,CASSPHRDSTYEQYF
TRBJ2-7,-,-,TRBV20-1,TGCAGTGCTAGGGGGGCCGGGGGAGTCGGCGAGCAGTACTTC,CSARGAGGVGEQYF
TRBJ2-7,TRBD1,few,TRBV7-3,TGTGCCAGCAGCTACGGACAGGGGGAAACCTACGAGCAGTACTTC,CASSYGQGETYEQYF
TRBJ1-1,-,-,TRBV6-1,TGTGCCAGCACCGGGGGCACTGAAGCTTTCTTT,CASTGGTEAFF
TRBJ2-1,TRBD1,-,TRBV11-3,TGTGCCAGCAGCTTAAGGGGGACAGTCAATGAGCAGTTCTTC,CASSLRGTVNEQFF
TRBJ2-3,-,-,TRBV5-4,TGTGCCAGCAGCTTGGGGGAAACGGGCGTGAGGTATTTT,CASSLGETGVRYF
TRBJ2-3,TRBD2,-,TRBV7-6,TGTGCCAGCAGCCTCCCGATGGGACTAGCGGGGGGACGGGGTTTGGATACGCAGTATTTT,CASSLPMGLAGGRGLDTQYF
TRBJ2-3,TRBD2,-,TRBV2,TGTGCCAGCGCGGGGGGCCGAGGGGATACGCAGTATTTT,CASAGGRGDTQYF
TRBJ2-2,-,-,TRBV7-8,TGTGCCAGCAGACCTCGAGGGGGGGGCACCGGGGAGCTGTTTTTT,CASRPRGGGTGELFF
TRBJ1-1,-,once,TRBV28,TGTGCCAGCAGTTTATCAGGGCACCGGGGGACCACTGAAGCTTTCTTT,CASSLSGHRGTTEAFF
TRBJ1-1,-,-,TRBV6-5,TGTGCCAGCAGTTACTCGGAGGGGACTGGGAACACTGAAGCTTTCTTT,CASSYSEGTGNTEAFF
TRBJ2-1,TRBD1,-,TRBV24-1,TGTGCCACCAGTGATGCCGGACAGGGGCGGCATGAGCAGTTCTTC,CATSDAGQGRHEQFF
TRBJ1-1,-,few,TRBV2,TGTGCCAGCAGTGATGACGTGAACACTGAAGCTTTCTTT,CASSDDVNTEAFF
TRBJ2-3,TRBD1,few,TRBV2,TGTGCCAGCAGAGGAACCGGGACAGGAGCAGATACGCAGTATTTT,CASRGTGTGADTQYF
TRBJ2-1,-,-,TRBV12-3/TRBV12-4,TGTGCCAGCACGTGGCAGGGTAATTACAATGAGCAGTTCTTC,CASTWQGNYNEQFF
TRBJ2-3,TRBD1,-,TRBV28,TGTGCCAGCAGTTCCCCGACAGGGGGTTTTCATGGTACGCAGTATTTT,CASSSPTGGFHGTQYF
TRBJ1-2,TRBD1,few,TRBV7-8,TGTGCCAGCAGCGTACAGGGGGCTTATGGCTACACCTTC,CASSVQGAYGYTF
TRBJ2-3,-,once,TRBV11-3,TGTGCCAGCACCGTGGGGGATACGCAGTATTTT,CASTVGDTQYF
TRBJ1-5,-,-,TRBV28,TGTGCCAGCAGTTCGATTTATAGCAATCAGCCCCAGCATTTT,CASSSIYSNQPQHF
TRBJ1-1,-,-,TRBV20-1,TGCAGTGCTAGAATCCAGGGACTTTTGAACACTGAAGCTTTCTTT,CSARIQGLLNTEAFF
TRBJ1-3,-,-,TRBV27,TGTGCCAGCAGCCAACAGGGCTTACCTGGAAACACCATATATTTT,CASSQQGLPGNTIYF
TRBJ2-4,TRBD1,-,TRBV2,TGTGCCAGCAGCAAAACAGGGGCCGAAAACATTCAGTACTTC,CASSKTGAENIQYF
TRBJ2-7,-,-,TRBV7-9,TGTGCCAGCAGCTTAGGCCCCCAGGGCCTGGGCGCCGAGCAGTACTTC,CASSLGPQGLGAEQYF
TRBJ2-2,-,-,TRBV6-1,TGTGCCAGCAGTGGCCCGAACACCGGGGAGCTGTTTTTT,CASSGPNTGELFF
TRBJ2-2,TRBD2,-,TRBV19,TGTGCCAGTAGTCTAGGACTAGCGGGAGCGAACACCGGGGAGCTGTTTTTT,CASSLGLAGANTGELFF
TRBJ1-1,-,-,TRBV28,TGTGCCAGCAGTCTCGGGGGGGGGCAGGGCACTGAAGCTTTCTTT,CASSLGGGQGTEAFF
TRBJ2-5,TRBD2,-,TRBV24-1,TGTGCCACCAGTGGCGGGGGGGCCAGGGGCCAAGAGACCCAGTACTTC,CATSGGGARGQETQYF